A single sample gave rise to the 7 T cell receptor beta chains below, sequenced in a study of cytomegalovirus exposure and HLA in healthy donors. The PCR made use of 60 Vbeta and 13 Jbeta primers. Generated by immunoSEQ multiplex PCR, the TCRdb table keeps only in-frame clones and is missing some. The repertoire holds roughly 190,000 clones, 65% to 85% seen once, with around 3.9% in the top ten. Sample: PBMCs. The receptors shown here come from a man in his fifties in good health and CMV-seronegative.

This chain connects TRBV19 to TRBJ1-4; D gene unclear. Germline CDR1 is LNHDA and CDR2 is SQIVND (reference sequence). The CDR3 extends over 17 amino acids. V lost 5 bases and J 6 bases, leaving 22 bases between the germline ends. This CDR3 reads CASSPYSSREEDEKLFF. The CDR3 nucleotides are TGTGCCAGTAGTCCCTATTCTTCGAGGGAAGAGGATGAAAAACTGTTTTTT.

CDR3 region: CASNLPSGGNYGYTF. CDR3 nucleotide sequence: TGTGCCAGCAACCTCCCCTCGGGGGGAAACTATGGCTACACCTTC. The J gene is TRBJ1-2, the V gene TRBV2; D might be TRBD1 (5 bases). V was cut by 7 bases and J by 2 bases, with 17 bases left in between. CDR1 SNHLY and CDR2 FYNNEI come from the germline V gene. The CDR3 contains 15 residues.

The count of this clone is one. The chain links TRBV28 to TRBJ2-7; D is possibly TRBD2 (5 bases). CDR1 and CDR2 from the germline V gene are MDHEN and SYDVKM. This CDR3 has 16 residues. V dropped 5 bases and J dropped 0 bases, with 17 bases sitting between them. CDR3 in amino acids: CASSPGINLSSYEQYF. The CDR3 coding sequence is TGTGCCAGCAGTCCCGGGATTAATTTAAGCTCCTACGAGCAGTACTTC.

The V and J genes are TRBV6-6 and TRBJ1-2; tentative D call: TRBD1 (6 bases). This CDR3 is 14 amino acids long. V lost 0 bases and J lost 5, with 10 bases in between. Germline V gene data show CDR1 as MNHNY and CDR2 as SVGAGI (reference sequence). CDR3 region: CASSYSTGIYGYTF. CDR3 sequence (DNA): TGTGCCAGCAGTTACTCAACAGGGATATATGGCTACACCTTC.

Of note for this clone: Additional DNA sequences in this sample encode the identical CDR3. V usage is TRBV29-1 and J usage is TRBJ2-1; TRBD2 agrees at 7 bases. J was trimmed by 1 base and V by 1 base; bases with no gene match: 7. CDR3 length: 16 residues. Germline lookup yields CDR1 SQVTM and CDR2 ANQGSEA. CDR3 sequence reads: CSVEGRAGLSYNEQFF. The CDR3 DNA reads TGCAGCGTTGAAGGGCGAGCGGGACTTTCCTACAATGAGCAGTTCTTC.

This sequence joins TRBV30 and TRBJ1-6; tentative D call: TRBD1 (5 bases). The CDR3 is 16 residues long. In germline, CDR1 is GTSNPN, CDR2 SVGIG (reference sequence). V was cut by 1 base and J by 4 bases, with 14 bases left in between. This chain's CDR3 is CAWSASRADYNSPLHF. The CDR3 coding sequence is TGTGCCTGGAGTGCGAGCAGGGCTGATTATAATTCACCCCTCCACTTT.

The chain employs TRBV7-6 and TRBJ2-5; D remains ambiguous. CDR3 length: 16 amino acids. Looked up from germline, CDR1 is SGHVS and CDR2 is FNYEAQ. Trimming stripped 3 bases from V and 1 base from J, with 15 bases between. The chain's CDR3 is CASSLADTVVQETQYF. The CDR3 bases are TGTGCCAGCAGCTTGGCAGACACCGTAGTCCAAGAGACCCAGTACTTC.